This T cell receptor beta chain was sequenced in a study of control samples from healthy donors and cancer patients. Germline CDR1 KGHDR, CDR2 SFDVKD. This CDR3 is 15 amino acids long. Deletions cut 2 bases from V and 2 bases from J, with 9 bases between. Method: immunoSEQ multiplex PCR; TCRdb's copy keeps in-frame clones and lacks some. The table lists 96,000 or so clones, 93% of them singletons, with more than 7% in the top ten. The receptor was isolated from a man aged 18-30 years in good health. The sample was blood. The chain couples TRBV24-1 to TRBJ1-5, with a tentative D call TRBD1 (6 bases). The CDR3 region has the DNA TGTGCCACCAGTGATTCCCGGACAGGCAATCAGCCCCAGCATTTT. Protein sequence: CATSDSRTGNQPQHF.